This is a list of T cell receptor beta chains from one sample in a study of blood T cell repertoires in COVID-19. Only in-frame clones appear in the TCRdb table, and some are missing; sequencing was by immunoSEQ multiplex PCR. The sample has around 270,000 clones; 84% are singletons. Sequenced sample: peripheral blood. Every receptor here comes from a woman in her 40s who had recovered from COVID-19. Each CDR3 is given with its conserved first and last residue. D genes are given only for firm matches. Where a row states a size, it is once, few, many or the class of an expanded clone; other rows omit it.

clone_size: once; d_call: TRBD1; j_call: TRBJ2-7; v_call: TRBV11-3; cdr3_aa: CASSLDWGQGASYEQYF; cdr3_nt: TGTGCCAGCAGCTTAGATTGGGGACAGGGGGCTTCCTACGAGCAGTACTTC
clone_size: -; d_call: TRBD1; j_call: TRBJ1-1; v_call: TRBV10-3; cdr3_aa: CAISEPTGAKQGGRTEAFF; cdr3_nt: TGTGCCATCAGTGAGCCCACCGGAGCGAAACAGGGGGGGAGGACTGAAGCTTTCTTT
clone_size: -; d_call: -; j_call: TRBJ2-1; v_call: TRBV2; cdr3_aa: CASTGGREGIYNEQFF; cdr3_nt: TGTGCCAGCACCGGGGGGCGCGAAGGAATATACAATGAGCAGTTCTTC
clone_size: -; d_call: TRBD2; j_call: TRBJ2-1; v_call: TRBV11-2; cdr3_aa: CASSLGRGAINEQFF; cdr3_nt: TGTGCCAGCAGCTTAGGGCGGGGGGCTATCAATGAGCAGTTCTTC
clone_size: -; d_call: -; j_call: TRBJ2-7; v_call: TRBV5-1; cdr3_aa: CASSLGGTGTYEQYF; cdr3_nt: TGCGCCAGCAGCCTTGGGGGGACGGGTACCTACGAGCAGTACTTC
clone_size: -; d_call: TRBD1; j_call: TRBJ2-3; v_call: TRBV12-5; cdr3_aa: CASGRTGAGDTQYF; cdr3_nt: TGTGCTAGTGGACGGACAGGGGCGGGGGATACGCAGTATTTT
clone_size: -; d_call: TRBD1; j_call: TRBJ1-6; v_call: TRBV29-1; cdr3_aa: CSAGTGDSPLHF; cdr3_nt: TGCAGCGCCGGGACAGGGGATTCACCCCTCCACTTT
clone_size: once; d_call: TRBD1; j_call: TRBJ1-1; v_call: TRBV7-3; cdr3_aa: CASSSRDSSEAFF; cdr3_nt: TGTGCCAGCAGCTCCAGGGACAGTTCTGAAGCTTTCTTT
clone_size: -; d_call: -; j_call: TRBJ2-5; v_call: TRBV5-1; cdr3_aa: CASSLGGLAQETQYF; cdr3_nt: TGCGCCAGCAGCTTGGGGGGCCTTGCCCAAGAGACCCAGTACTTC
clone_size: -; d_call: -; j_call: TRBJ1-2; v_call: TRBV18; cdr3_aa: CASSPLQTDITYGYTF; cdr3_nt: TGTGCCAGCTCACCACTGCAGACCGACATTACCTATGGCTACACCTTC
clone_size: -; d_call: TRBD1; j_call: TRBJ2-1; v_call: TRBV14; cdr3_aa: CASSPWGTGALYNEQFF; cdr3_nt: TGTGCCAGCAGCCCGTGGGGGACAGGGGCTCTGTACAATGAGCAGTTCTTC
clone_size: -; d_call: -; j_call: TRBJ2-2; v_call: TRBV21-1; cdr3_aa: CASSKLWASGGPPAGELFF; cdr3_nt: TGTGCCAGCAGCAAACTGTGGGCTAGCGGGGGGCCACCCGCCGGGGAGCTGTTTTTT
clone_size: few; d_call: TRBD1; j_call: TRBJ1-6; v_call: TRBV3-1/TRBV3-2; cdr3_aa: CASSQLGTANNSPLHF; cdr3_nt: TGTGCCAGCAGCCAACTCGGGACAGCAAATAATTCACCCCTCCACTTT
clone_size: -; d_call: TRBD2; j_call: TRBJ2-5; v_call: TRBV5-1; cdr3_aa: CASSTGGAGRETQYF; cdr3_nt: TGCGCCAGCAGCACCGGGGGGGCGGGAAGAGAGACCCAGTACTTC
clone_size: -; d_call: TRBD1; j_call: TRBJ1-1; v_call: TRBV19; cdr3_aa: CASSLDRGFVDTEAFF; cdr3_nt: TGTGCCAGTAGTCTGGACAGGGGGTTTGTGGACACTGAAGCTTTCTTT
clone_size: -; d_call: -; j_call: TRBJ1-6; v_call: TRBV2; cdr3_aa: CASSDRGLSPLHF; cdr3_nt: TGTGCCAGCAGTGATCGTGGGCTTTCACCCCTCCACTTT
clone_size: -; d_call: TRBD2; j_call: TRBJ2-7; v_call: TRBV2; cdr3_aa: CASTGSSGAYEQYF; cdr3_nt: TGTGCTAGCACGGGGTCTAGCGGGGCCTACGAGCAGTACTTC
clone_size: -; d_call: TRBD1; j_call: TRBJ1-1; v_call: TRBV28; cdr3_aa: CASSADRGRVNTEAFF; cdr3_nt: TGTGCCAGCAGTGCCGACAGGGGGCGTGTGAACACTGAAGCTTTCTTT
clone_size: few; d_call: TRBD1; j_call: TRBJ2-1; v_call: TRBV7-3; cdr3_aa: CASSAQGARNNEQFF; cdr3_nt: TGTGCCAGCAGCGCGCAGGGGGCACGGAACAATGAGCAGTTCTTC
clone_size: few; d_call: -; j_call: TRBJ2-7; v_call: TRBV5-1; cdr3_aa: CASSTTGSYEQYF; cdr3_nt: TGCGCCAGCAGCACTACAGGTTCCTACGAGCAGTACTTC
clone_size: -; d_call: TRBD1; j_call: TRBJ2-1; v_call: TRBV28; cdr3_aa: CASSFLTGGYNEQFF; cdr3_nt: TGTGCCAGCAGTTTCCTAACAGGGGGCTACAATGAGCAGTTCTTC
clone_size: -; d_call: TRBD2; j_call: TRBJ2-3; v_call: TRBV3-1/TRBV3-2; cdr3_aa: CASSPPGLGMDTQYF; cdr3_nt: TGTGCCAGCAGCCCTCCGGGACTAGGAATGGATACGCAGTATTTT
clone_size: -; d_call: TRBD1; j_call: TRBJ2-1; v_call: TRBV5-1; cdr3_aa: CASSLGGTGAPNEQFF; cdr3_nt: TGCGCCAGCAGCTTGGGCGGGACAGGGGCCCCCAATGAGCAGTTCTTC
clone_size: -; d_call: TRBD1; j_call: TRBJ2-5; v_call: TRBV27; cdr3_aa: CASSPGQGAKETQYF; cdr3_nt: TGTGCCAGCAGTCCCGGACAGGGGGCAAAGGAGACCCAGTACTTC
clone_size: -; d_call: TRBD1; j_call: TRBJ1-1; v_call: TRBV13; cdr3_aa: CASSLGQGGTEAFF; cdr3_nt: TGTGCCAGCAGCTTGGGACAGGGGGGCACTGAAGCTTTCTTT
clone_size: -; d_call: -; j_call: TRBJ2-1; v_call: TRBV5-4; cdr3_aa: CASSSAGTAGNEQFF; cdr3_nt: TGTGCCAGCAGCTCTGCCGGGACAGCGGGTAATGAGCAGTTCTTC